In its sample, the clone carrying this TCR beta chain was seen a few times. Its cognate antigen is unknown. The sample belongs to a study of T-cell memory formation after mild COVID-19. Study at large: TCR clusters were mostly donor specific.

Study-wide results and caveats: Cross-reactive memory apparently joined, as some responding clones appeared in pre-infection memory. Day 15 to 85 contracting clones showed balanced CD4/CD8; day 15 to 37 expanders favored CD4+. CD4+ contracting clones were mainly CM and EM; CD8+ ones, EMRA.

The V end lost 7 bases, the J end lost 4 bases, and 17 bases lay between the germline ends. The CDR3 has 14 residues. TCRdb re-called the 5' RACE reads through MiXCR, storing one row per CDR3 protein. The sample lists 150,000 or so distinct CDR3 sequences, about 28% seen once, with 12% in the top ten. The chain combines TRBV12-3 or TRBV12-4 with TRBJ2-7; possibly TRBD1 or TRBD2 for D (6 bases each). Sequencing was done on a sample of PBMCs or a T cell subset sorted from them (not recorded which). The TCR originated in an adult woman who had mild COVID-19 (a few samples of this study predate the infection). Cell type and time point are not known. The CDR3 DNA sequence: TGTGCCAGCACCCATGGGGGGCTGAATTACGAGCAGTACTTC. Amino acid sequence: CASTHGGLNYEQYF.